This T cell receptor beta chain appears in the sequencing data of a study of blood T cell repertoires in COVID-19. Clones were sequenced by immunoSEQ multiplex PCR, and TCRdb holds only the in-frame ones, with some missing. The sample holds roughly 200,000 clones; approximately 86% are singletons and the top ten take 3.8%. Categorization into cohorts depended on clinical history that participants reported. The sample comprised PBMCs or T cells enriched from blood (not recorded which). The source is a woman aged 40 to 50 with acute COVID-19.

The CDR3 nucleotides are TGTGCCAGCAGTTTAGCCCCCCCCGGGACACCACAAGAGACCCAGTACTTC. The encoded protein is CASSLAPPGTPQETQYF. The chain joins TRBV28 to TRBJ2-5; TRBD1 might be the D (6 bases). In germline, CDR1 is MDHEN, CDR2 SYDVKM. V was cut by 2 bases and J by 2 bases, with 18 bases left in between. This CDR3 comprises 17 residues. The full variable domain, with the rest looked up from reference TRBV28 and TRBJ2-5, is DVKVTQSSRYLVKRTGEKVFLECVQDMDHENMFWYRQDPGLGLRLIYFSYDVKMKEKGDIPEGYSVSREKKERFSLILESASTNQTSMYLCASSLAPPGTPQETQYFGPGTRLLVL.